These 7 T cell receptor beta chains were sequenced from one sample in a study of shared clonotypes between healthy human individuals (TCRdb year 2020). The receptor library was made with the immunoSEQ multiplex PCR assay. TCRdb's version of the immuneACCESS table is confined to in-frame rearrangements and falls short of the full clone set. An unresolved V gene accounts for under half of the shortfall where checked; the remainder is of unknown origin. A total of more than 550,000 clones appear in this sample, over 60% of them only once. The ten biggest clones cover approximately 1.7% of the sample. The sample consisted of memory CD4+ T cells sorted from blood. The cell subset or site label for this specimen denotes: CD45RA-negative fraction. The receptors were sampled from a woman aged 25 to 39 in good health.

This rearrangement joins TRBV29-1 to TRBJ1-6; tentatively, D is TRBD1 (5 bases). With 5 bases removed from V and 11 bases from J, the gap between germline ends came to 16 bases. The CDR3 extends over 13 amino acids. Looked up from germline, CDR1 is SQVTM and CDR2 is ANQGSEA. CDR3 bases: TGCAGCGTTCTTCTTGATGGGACCCCACCCCTCCACTTT. This encodes CSVLLDGTPPLHF.

The genes are TRBV18 and TRBJ1-1; 7 positions match TRBD1. Germline-derived CDR1 and CDR2 are KGHSH and LQKENI. The CDR3 is made up of 16 amino acids. Trimming cost V 3 bases and J 1 base; bases outside gene matches: 8. CDR3 sequence reads: CASSPGLDRRNTEAFF. The DNA for the CDR3 is TGTGCCAGCTCACCTGGTCTGGACAGGAGGAACACTGAAGCTTTCTTT. Variable domain in full (rest from reference TRBV18 and TRBJ1-1): NAGVMQNPRHLVRRRGQEARLRCSPMKGHSHVYWYRQLPEEGLKFMVYLQKENIIDESGMPKERFSAEFPKEGPSILRIQQVVRGDSAAYFCASSPGLDRRNTEAFFGQGTRLTVV.

This clone appeared many times. The gene calls are TRBV19 and TRBJ2-7; D is perhaps TRBD1 (6 bases). V was shortened by 5 bases and J by 4 bases, with 18 bases between the two germline ends. This CDR3 has 15 amino acids. Germline-derived CDR1 and CDR2 are LNHDA and SQIVND (reference sequence). CDR3: CASSGGPRTYYEQYF. As DNA, the CDR3 is TGTGCCAGTAGTGGGGGCCCTCGGACATATTACGAGCAGTACTTC.

This clone has only a few counts. V and J are TRBV28 and TRBJ1-2; D is possibly TRBD1 (5 bases). Germline V gene lookup returns CDR1 MDHEN and CDR2 SYDVKM. The CDR3 is 13 residues long. Trimming removed 4 bases from V and 4 bases from J, with 10 bases in between. CDR3 bases: TGTGCCAGCAGTTACGGCAGGGCCTATGGCTACACCTTC. Its translation: CASSYGRAYGYTF.

This clone was seen more than once but under ten times. The CDR3 region has the DNA TGTGCCAGCAGCTTAGGTCTTTCCGGCCTGCAGTACTTC. It is translated as CASSLGLSGLQYF. The chain is built from TRBV7-9 and TRBJ2-7, with D hard to call. This CDR3 is built from 13 residues. The germline CDR1 and CDR2 sequences are SEHNR and FQNEAQ (reference sequence). V lost 1 base and J 9 bases, leaving 13 bases between the germline ends.

The chain carries TRBV23-1 and TRBJ2-3; 10 bases match TRBD1. TRBV23-1 is flagged as an ORF with uncertain function. V was pared by 0 bases and J by 6 bases, with 9 bases of the junction left unmatched. CDR3 size: 17 residues. CDR3 in amino acids: CASSQSKGQGLGDTQYF. In DNA form, the CDR3 reads TGCGCCAGCAGTCAATCTAAGGGACAGGGGTTAGGTGATACGCAGTATTTT.

A few counts support this clone. This chain joins TRBV5-1 and TRBJ1-2; TRBD1 agrees at 11 bases. Germline CDR1 and CDR2: SGHRS and YFSETQ. J was trimmed by 7 bases and V by 4 bases; bases with no gene match: 9. This CDR3 contains 15 residues. CDR3 DNA sequence: TGCGCCAGCAGCCCAGGACAGGGGGCAACGTTTGGCTACACCTTC. It specifies CASSPGQGATFGYTF.